This T cell receptor (beta chain) derives from a study of PD-1 blockade in classical Hodgkin lymphoma. Assay used: immunoSEQ multiplex PCR; TCRdb lists only in-frame clones, some missing. The table shows 20,000 to 30,000 clones, with under 95% occurring only once. Time point in this sample: newly diagnosed, previously untreated cHL patient sample. Negative selection with magnetic separation was used to purify CD4+ T cells from thawed PBMCs. The germline V gene has CDR1 SGHDT and CDR2 YYEEEE. With 4 bases clipped from V and 1 base from J, the junction kept 11 bases outside the gene matches. The CDR3 runs to 17 residues.

The TCR sequence derives from a human donor with classical Hodgkin lymphoma. The chain links TRBV5-6 to TRBJ2-3; TRBD1 matches at 8 bases. The sample consisted of CD4+ T cells from blood. In DNA form, the CDR3 reads TGTGCCAGCAGCAGGCTCCAGGGGGCGAAGGGCACAGATACGCAGTATTTT. The encoded protein is CASSRLQGAKGTDTQYF.